Sequencing of this T cell receptor (beta chain) was carried out in a study of T cell responses to AZD1222 COVID-19 vaccine. Whole-study context: Second-dose timings of about 4 or about 12 weeks were pooled.

As concerns this clone: The antigen is undetermined.

Using immunoSEQ multiplex PCR, the repertoire was profiled, and TCRdb retains in-frame clones only, with some absent. The sample has some 120,000 clones; roughly 91% are singletons. Findings and caveats of the study: Unmutated variant regions are reportedly the target of nearly half of TCRs that are spike-specific. Donors in the cohort were predominantly white British and more often female, and clonal diversity was possibly underestimated. Two AZD1222 administrations were followed by greater Spike-specific TCR breadth and depth.

This CDR3 contains 15 residues. V lost 1 base to trimming and J lost 1 base, with 8 bases between them. Germline-derived CDR1 and CDR2 are SGHVS and FQNEAQ. The clonotype was recovered from an adult in good health. J is TRBJ1-3 and V is TRBV7-8; D is uncertain. The sample here was peripheral blood, taken on day 0 of AZD1222 vaccination. For the CDR3, the DNA is TGTGCCAGCAGCTTAGAAGGGTCATCTGGAAACACCATATATTTT. Translation: CASSLEGSSGNTIYF.